This paragraph covers one T cell receptor beta chain sequence. As yet, its antigen is unknown. The sample carries other DNA sequences with the same CDR3. This sample was taken from a study of long-term antiretroviral therapy in people with HIV. Study-wide findings and caveats: When set beside controls, HIV repertoires had CDR3 length ranges that were narrower.

Investigators performed immunoSEQ version v3.0 at survey level. Assay: immunoSEQ multiplex PCR; the TCRdb copy retains only in-frame clones and omits some. The sample records approximately 25,000 clones, 84% being singletons. V was pared by 3 bases and J by 5 bases, with 7 bases of the junction left unmatched. The CDR3 length is 16 residues. From germline, CDR1 is SGHNT and CDR2 YYREEE (reference sequence). Treatment of all HIV participants took place in the United States. The sample was unsorted PBMCs, taken 3 years after starting antiretroviral therapy. J is TRBJ2-7 and V is TRBV5-4, with 14 bases fitting TRBD2. The clonotype originates from a man aged 45-65 years with HIV. The CDR3 reads CASSSHWGLAGDEQYF. The DNA of the CDR3 is TGTGCCAGCAGCTCGCACTGGGGACTAGCGGGGGACGAGCAGTACTTC.